These 30 T cell receptor beta chains were all obtained from the same sample, sequenced in a study of T cells in Graves' hyperthyroidism and ophthalmopathy. Amplified TCR beta CDR3 regions came from RNA transcripts. When the TCR CDR3 underwent first-round RT-PCR, the HTBI primer set was used. TCRdb ran MiXCR on the multiplex PCR reads and lists one entry per CDR3 protein. The table lists hundreds of thousands of distinct CDR3 sequences, roughly 15% of them singletons, with around 28% in the top ten. Sequenced material: blood. Receptor source: a woman under 30 with Graves' ophthalmopathy.

This clonotype was observed a handful of times. V is TRBV4-1 and J is TRBJ2-2; 9 bases line up with TRBD2. Germline CDR1 and CDR2: MGHRA and YSYEKL. The V gene end was trimmed by 3 bases and the J gene end by 3 bases; junction bases not matched to a gene: 8. The CDR3 totals 17 residues. CDR3 sequence reads: CASSQMMTSGYTGELFF. The CDR3 DNA sequence: TGCGCCAGCAGCCAGATGATGACTAGCGGATACACCGGGGAGCTGTTTTTT.

Ten or more counts support this clonotype. The chain joins TRBV28 to TRBJ2-2, with TRBD2 matching 7 bases. CDR3 length: 17 amino acids. The junction had 12 bases not matched to a gene; V was cut back by 5 bases and J by 3 bases. Per germline, CDR1 MDHEN and CDR2 SYDVKM. The CDR3 DNA is TGTGCCAGCAGTGGGAGGGTGGCGTCTCCCGACACCGGGGAGCTGTTTTTT. It encodes CASSGRVASPDTGELFF.

This clonotype was recorded at least ten times. V and J are TRBV24-1 and TRBJ2-7; D call uncertain. V lost 0 bases to trimming and J lost 3 bases, with 8 bases between them. Germline V lookup: CDR1 KGHDR, CDR2 SFDVKD. This CDR3 is built from 14 residues. The chain's CDR3 is CATSDLLELYEQYF. The CDR3 region has the DNA TGTGCCACCAGTGATTTGCTGGAACTCTACGAGCAGTACTTC.

This chain connects TRBV20-1 to TRBJ2-1; TRBD2 aligns across 12 bases. The V segment lost 4 bases and the J segment 0 bases; nucleotides outside the gene matches: 10. Germline assignment: CDR1 DFQATT and CDR2 SNEGSKA (reference sequence). This CDR3 region has 18 residues. The CDR3 nucleotides read TGCAGTGCTATTCCGGGACTAGCGGGCCTGAGCTCCTACAATGAGCAGTTCTTC. As protein: CSAIPGLAGLSSYNEQFF.

This clonotype was seen many times. This chain joins TRBV3-1 and TRBJ1-2; D perhaps matches TRBD1 (6 bases). Trimming removed 3 bases at V and 6 bases at J, with 8 bases between. Germline CDR1 LGHDT, CDR2 YNNKEL (reference sequence). The CDR3 contains 12 residues. The CDR3 region is CASSHRGDGYTF. CDR3 coding DNA: TGTGCCAGCAGCCACAGGGGTGATGGCTACACCTTC.

This clonotype was seen repeatedly, ten times or more. The chain has TRBV29-1 and TRBJ2-3, with 7 bases aligning to TRBD1. The germline gives CDR1 SQVTM, CDR2 ANQGSEA. The length of the CDR3 is 15 residues. Unmatched junction bases numbered 7, after V lost 2 bases and J lost 2 bases. The CDR3 region has the DNA TGCAGCGTTGAACCACAACAGGGGCTCACAGATACGCAGTATTTT. Protein product: CSVEPQQGLTDTQYF.

This clonotype was observed many times. V usage is TRBV6-1 and J usage is TRBJ1-1; tentatively, D is TRBD1 (6 bases). With 4 bases removed from V and 1 base from J, the gap between germline ends came to 13 bases. In germline, CDR1 is MNHNS, CDR2 SASEGT. The CDR3 is 15 residues long. The chain's CDR3 is CASSVQQGKNTEAFF. The CDR3 DNA follows: TGTGCCAGCAGTGTACAACAGGGAAAGAACACTGAAGCTTTCTTT.

Concerning this clonotype itself: Since a much larger clone is just one base distant, this may be a read error. The V call is TRBV7-6, the J call TRBJ1-3; the D gene is possibly TRBD1 (5 bases). Germline loops: CDR1 SGHVS, CDR2 FNYEAQ. The CDR3 extends over 14 amino acids. The CDR3, as DNA: TGTGCCAGCAGCTTAGGGGACGGGGTCTACACCGTATATTTT. Translated: CASSLGDGVYTVYF.

In its sample, this clonotype was seen many times. The chain links TRBV20-1 to TRBJ2-5; D is uncertain. From germline, CDR1 is DFQATT and CDR2 SNEGSKA (reference sequence). Trimming removed 6 bases from V and 0 bases from J, with 11 bases in between. The CDR3 contains 13 residues. This CDR3 is CSANEGYQETQYF. Here the CDR3 DNA reads TGCAGTGCCAACGAAGGGTACCAAGAGACCCAGTACTTC.

This clonotype appeared many times. V and J are TRBV11-2 and TRBJ2-1, with D perhaps matching TRBD1 (5 bases). This CDR3 spans 11 amino acids. Trimming removed 2 bases at V and 9 bases at J, with 5 bases between. From germline, CDR1 is SGHAT and CDR2 FQNNGV. Written as DNA, the CDR3 is TGTGCCAGCAGCTTAACAGGTGAGCAGTTCTTC. Amino acids: CASSLTGEQFF.

At least ten counts were recorded for this clonotype. This sequence joins TRBV28 and TRBJ1-2, with D hard to call. V lost 1 base and J lost 8, with 17 bases in between. CDR1 is MDHEN and CDR2 is SYDVKM in the germline V gene. This CDR3 is 15 amino acids long. The CDR3 loop is CASSLSVQAYEGYTF. CDR3 DNA sequence: TGTGCCAGCAGTTTATCGGTTCAGGCCTATGAGGGCTACACCTTC.

Many counts were recorded for this clonotype. The rearrangement links TRBV7-9 to TRBJ2-7; 8 bases agree with TRBD1. The CDR3 totals 16 residues. The J segment lost 3 bases and the V segment lost 4 bases, leaving 11 bases of the junction unmatched. The germline V gene encodes CDR1 SEHNR and CDR2 FQNEAQ (reference sequence). The CDR3 DNA reads as TGTGCCAGCAGCTCAGGACTCCGGGACAGGATCTACGAGCAGTACTTC. Translating gives CASSSGLRDRIYEQYF.

A note on this clonotype: A much larger clone lies one base from this, so it may be a read error. V and J are TRBV2 and TRBJ1-4; D may be TRBD1 (5 bases). V lost 3 bases to trimming and J lost 9 bases, with 14 bases between them. CDR1 is SNHLY, CDR2 FYNNEI, per germline. The CDR3 has 14 amino acids. CDR3 amino acids: CASSEGRGVQKLFF. DNA of the CDR3: TGTGCCAGCAGTGAGGGACGGGGGGTTCAAAAACTGTTTTTT.

There are many counts of this clonotype. The rearrangement uses TRBV6-2 or TRBV6-3 and TRBJ2-5; D is unclear. This CDR3 is built from 16 residues. The V end lost 2 bases, the J end lost 2 bases, and 15 bases lay between the germline ends. CDR1 and CDR2 (germline): MNHEY, SVGEGT. CDR3 sequence reads: CASSYQDGRFQETQYF. The DNA for the CDR3 is TGTGCCAGCAGTTACCAGGACGGACGATTTCAAGAGACCCAGTACTTC.

Ten or more counts support this clonotype. The chain recombines TRBV18 with TRBJ2-1; 7 nucleotides match TRBD2. Trimming removed 3 bases from V and 6 bases from J; junction bases left unmatched: 8. This CDR3 is 15 amino acids long. CDR1 and CDR2 from the germline V gene are KGHSH and LQKENI. In DNA, the CDR3 is TGTGCCAGCTCACCGCGGCAGGGAGGGTCCAATGAGCAGTTCTTC. As protein: CASSPRQGGSNEQFF.

Concerning this clonotype: A much larger clone differs from this one at a single base, so this may be a read error. V and J are TRBV13 and TRBJ1-3; no definite D call. Germline lookup yields CDR1 PRHDT and CDR2 FYEKMQ (reference sequence). This CDR3 is 15 amino acids long. Here the CDR3 reads CAGSLGGRFGNTIYF. CDR3 bases: TGTGCCGGCAGCTTGGGAGGGAGGTTCGGAAACACCATATATTTT.

This clonotype has at least ten counts. The CDR3 reads CASSPPMEQGETQYF. In DNA form, the CDR3 reads TGTGCCAGCTCACCACCGATGGAACAGGGGGAGACCCAGTACTTC. The rearrangement joins TRBV18 to TRBJ2-5; 7 positions match TRBD1. The CDR3 has 15 amino acids. The germline V gene has CDR1 KGHSH and CDR2 LQKENI. Losses at the gene ends were 0 bases for V and 5 bases for J; bases not matched to a gene: 6.

This clonotype was picked up many times. This chain's CDR3 is CASRKKEGLGDTQYF. The CDR3, as DNA: TGTGCCAGCAGGAAAAAGGAGGGCCTGGGGGATACGCAGTATTTT. The V call is TRBV28, the J call TRBJ2-3; possible D gene TRBD2, 6 bases. This CDR3 contains 15 residues. The germline V gene has CDR1 MDHEN and CDR2 SYDVKM. V lost 6 bases, J lost 6 bases, and 19 bases lay in between.

The table lists this clonotype with many counts. The J gene is TRBJ1-6, the V gene TRBV5-8; no reliable D call. The length of the CDR3 is 11 residues. Germline values: CDR1 SGHTS, CDR2 YDEGEE. V lost 3 bases and J lost 7, with 2 bases in between. CDR3 nucleotides: TGTGCCAGCAGCTGGAATTCACCCCTCCACTTT. This sequence encodes CASSWNSPLHF.

This clonotype was detected a few times. The CDR3 nucleotides are TGTGCCAGCAGCTCCACTTGGGGACTAGCGGACAGCTCCTACAATGAGCAGTTCTTC. It encodes CASSSTWGLADSSYNEQFF. This rearrangement joins TRBV28 to TRBJ2-1, with 11 bases fitting TRBD2. The CDR3 has 19 amino acids. V lost 6 bases to trimming and J lost 0 bases; unmatched junction nucleotides: 13. The germline gives CDR1 MDHEN, CDR2 SYDVKM.

This clonotype was picked up many times. The V and J genes are TRBV2 and TRBJ2-3, with 8 bases lining up with TRBD1. V shed 1 base and J 6 bases; nucleotides not matched to a gene: 0. The CDR3 is 13 amino acids. Germline CDR1 SNHLY, CDR2 FYNNEI. Here the CDR3 reads CASSEDRGDTQYF. CDR3 bases: TGTGCCAGCAGTGAAGACAGGGGGGATACGCAGTATTTT.

This clonotype showed up many times. The V gene is TRBV7-9, the J gene TRBJ2-7; 8 positions agree with TRBD2. The CDR3 extends over 16 amino acids. Germline V gene lookup returns CDR1 SEHNR and CDR2 FQNEAQ (reference sequence). After removal of 1 base from V and 6 bases from J, the junction contained 11 bases not matched to a gene. The CDR3 spells CASSLGGPGLVVEQYF. CDR3 coding DNA: TGTGCCAGCAGCTTAGGGGGCCCGGGACTAGTTGTCGAGCAGTACTTC.

The V gene is TRBV5-1, the J gene TRBJ2-7, with a tentative D call TRBD2 (5 bases). The CDR3 runs to 14 residues. From germline, CDR1 is SGHRS and CDR2 YFSETQ. V lost 1 base and J lost 1, with 9 bases in between. The CDR3 sequence is CASSLFTGSYEQYF. The DNA of the CDR3 is TGCGCCAGCAGCTTGTTTACGGGATCCTACGAGCAGTACTTC.

This chain uses TRBV28 with TRBJ1-1, with D uncertain. Germline CDR1 reads MDHEN; CDR2 reads SYDVKM. Trimming left V 6 bases short and J 0 bases short, with 14 bases between. This CDR3 is built from 15 residues. The CDR3 DNA is TGTGCCAGCAGCCCCGGTGGATACATGAACACTGAAGCTTTCTTT. Protein product: CASSPGGYMNTEAFF.

The gene calls are TRBV10-1 and TRBJ2-4; the D is unclear. With 0 bases removed from V and 5 bases from J, the gap between germline ends came to 17 bases. Germline CDR1 reads WNHNN; CDR2 reads SYGVQD (reference sequence). The CDR3 has 17 residues. The CDR3 region has the DNA TGCGCCAGCAGTGAGTCGAGGATCGGATCTGGGGAAAACATTCAGTACTTC. Protein sequence: CASSESRIGSGENIQYF.

This clonotype occurred many times. The gene calls are TRBV4-1 and TRBJ2-3; D uncertain. This CDR3 contains 13 residues. With 5 bases removed from V and 4 bases from J, the gap between germline ends came to 10 bases. Germline assignment: CDR1 MGHRA and CDR2 YSYEKL. As DNA, the CDR3 is TGCGCCAGCAGCTCCCTAATCCCAGATACGCAGTATTTT. It encodes CASSSLIPDTQYF.

This clonotype was found many times. This chain uses TRBV10-3 with TRBJ2-7; TRBD2 agrees at 11 bases. V gave up 10 bases and J gave up 4 bases; unmatched junction bases: 9. The germline CDR1 and CDR2 sequences are ENHRY and SYGVKD. The CDR3 totals 14 residues. The CDR3 DNA follows: TGTGCCACGGTCTCAACTAGCGGGAGTTACGAGCAGTACTTC. Translating it yields CATVSTSGSYEQYF.

In its sample, this clonotype was seen many times. The CDR3 sequence is CSAREQPGNYGYTF. DNA of the CDR3: TGCAGTGCTAGGGAGCAGCCGGGTAACTATGGCTACACCTTC. This chain links TRBV20-1 with TRBJ1-2; D is unresolved. The germline CDR1 and CDR2 sequences are DFQATT and SNEGSKA (reference sequence). The CDR3 sequence is 14 residues long. V was cut by 3 bases and J by 1 base, with 12 bases left in between.

The sample holds a few counts of this clonotype. V gene TRBV20-1 combines with J gene TRBJ2-3, with 7 bases that match TRBD2. V was pared by 7 bases and J by 0 bases, with 1 base of the junction left unmatched. The germline gives CDR1 DFQATT, CDR2 SNEGSKA (reference sequence). The CDR3 extends over 12 amino acids. CDR3 sequence reads: CSGDYSTDTQYF. In DNA form, the CDR3 reads TGCAGTGGGGACTATAGCACAGATACGCAGTATTTT.

The chain joins TRBV9 to TRBJ1-1; 8 nucleotides agree with TRBD1. This CDR3 region has 15 residues. Germline-derived CDR1 and CDR2 are SGDLS and YYNGEE. V trimming: 4 bases; J trimming: 1 base; junction bases outside the gene matches: 6. The CDR3 is CASSPGTGRNTEAFF. DNA of the CDR3: TGTGCCAGCAGCCCAGGGACAGGTAGGAACACTGAAGCTTTCTTT.